One and the same sample provided the 21 T cell receptor beta chains below, sequenced in a study of STAT5B mutations in CD4+ large granular lymphocyte leukemia. This table comes from immunoSEQ multiplex PCR, and its TCRdb copy is limited to in-frame clones, with some not included. The sample consists of some 6,000 clones, over 75% of them appearing once. The sequenced sample was PBMCs. These receptors were taken from a man older than 75 with CD4+ T-cell large granular lymphocyte leukemia.

The chain is built from TRBV4-3 and TRBJ2-3; D unresolved. Per the germline V gene, CDR1 is LGHNA and CDR2 is YSLEER. V was trimmed by 4 bases and J by 4 bases, leaving 9 bases between them. The CDR3 extends over 13 amino acids. The CDR3 region is CASSRKFPDTQYF. The CDR3 DNA reads TGCGCCAGCAGCCGCAAGTTTCCAGATACGCAGTATTTT.

The genes are TRBV4-3 and TRBJ1-2; 7 bases agree with TRBD1. The V gene's germline CDR1 is LGHNA and CDR2 YSLEER. This CDR3 is built from 15 residues. The V segment lost 2 bases and the J segment 4 bases; nucleotides outside the gene matches: 7. The CDR3 DNA follows: TGCGCCAGCAGCCAAAACCGGGACAGCATCTATGGCTACACCTTC. It translates to CASSQNRDSIYGYTF.

This sequence joins TRBV5-1 and TRBJ2-7, with TRBD1 matching over 9 bases. The CDR3 loop spans 14 amino acids. CDR1 and CDR2 from the germline V gene are SGHRS and YFSETQ. V shed 4 bases and J 4 bases; nucleotides not matched to a gene: 6. This chain's CDR3 is CASSPSTGGYEQYF. Here the CDR3 DNA reads TGCGCCAGCAGCCCGTCGACAGGGGGATACGAGCAGTACTTC.

This CDR3 is CASSEATFDGYTF. The CDR3 bases are TGTGCCAGCAGTGAGGCGACTTTCGATGGCTACACCTTC. V is TRBV2 and J is TRBJ1-2; D unclear. The CDR3 is 13 amino acids. V gave up 3 bases and J gave up 6 bases, with 11 bases separating them. Germline assignment: CDR1 SNHLY and CDR2 FYNNEI.

This clone was seen a few times. The chain links TRBV28 to TRBJ1-2, with 7 positions matching TRBD1. The V segment lost 6 bases and the J segment 3 bases; nucleotides outside the gene matches: 4. The CDR3 length is 13 residues. CDR1 is MDHEN, CDR2 SYDVKM, per germline. The CDR3 region has the DNA TGTGCCAGCAGCTCCACAGGGGACTATGGCTACACCTTC. Protein sequence: CASSSTGDYGYTF.

This rearrangement joins TRBV11-2 to TRBJ2-1, with a weak D call TRBD2 (5 bases). The V and J ends lost 3 bases and 5 bases respectively, with 17 bases between them. Germline V gene data show CDR1 as SGHAT and CDR2 as FQNNGV. This CDR3 region has 16 residues. Written as DNA, the CDR3 is TGTGCCAGCAGCTTGGTCGTGTTAGCGAGTAACAATGAGCAGTTCTTC. This encodes CASSLVVLASNNEQFF.

This clone was detected a few times. The chain recombines TRBV6-1 with TRBJ1-5; 8 bases match TRBD1. This CDR3 is built from 12 residues. The germline V gene has CDR1 MNHNS and CDR2 SASEGT. Unmatched junction bases numbered 2, after V lost 6 bases and J lost 7 bases. The CDR3 region has the DNA TGTGCCAGCAGGACAGGGGTACAGCCCCAGCATTTT. Translation: CASRTGVQPQHF.

V gene TRBV9 combines with J gene TRBJ2-7, with 15 positions matching TRBD2. CDR1 is SGDLS, CDR2 YYNGEE, per germline. The junction had 2 bases not matched to a gene; V was cut back by 0 bases and J by 7 bases. The CDR3 is 15 amino acids. CDR3 sequence: CASSVGGLAGGEQYF. CDR3 nucleotide sequence: TGTGCCAGCAGCGTAGGAGGACTAGCGGGAGGGGAGCAGTACTTC.

The rearrangement joins TRBV9 to TRBJ1-1; possibly TRBD1 for D (6 bases). CDR1 and CDR2 from the germline V gene are SGDLS and YYNGEE. The CDR3 loop spans 15 amino acids. V lost 6 bases and J lost 5, with 20 bases in between. DNA of the CDR3: TGTGCCAGCACGACAGGAGGGGGTAGTCAAACTGAAGCTTTCTTT. Protein: CASTTGGGSQTEAFF.

V is TRBV28 and J is TRBJ2-7, with a weak D call TRBD1 (6 bases). V was pared by 6 bases and J by 4 bases, with 19 bases between. The CDR3 spans 15 residues. Germline values: CDR1 MDHEN, CDR2 SYDVKM. The CDR3 sequence: CASRGQGTTLYEQYF. CDR3 sequence (DNA): TGTGCCAGCAGAGGGCAGGGGACGACGCTTTACGAGCAGTACTTC.

This chain connects TRBV2 to TRBJ2-7; 7 bases map to TRBD1. The CDR3 is made up of 18 amino acids. Germline loops: CDR1 SNHLY, CDR2 FYNNEI. Germline trimming cut 3 bases from V and 0 bases from J; bases unmatched to any gene: 14. CDR3 sequence: CASSDRISGTASSYEQYF. DNA for the CDR3: TGTGCCAGCAGTGATAGAATCTCGGGGACAGCGAGCTCCTACGAGCAGTACTTC.

The V gene is TRBV14, the J gene TRBJ1-2, with 10 positions matching TRBD1. The J segment lost 4 bases and the V segment lost 1 base, leaving 3 bases of the junction unmatched. The CDR3 runs 15 residues. CDR1 is SGHDN and CDR2 is FVKESK in the germline V gene. CDR3 sequence (DNA): TGTGCCAGCAGCCAAGGGACAGGGGGGACCTATGGCTACACCTTC. It translates to CASSQGTGGTYGYTF.

The V call is TRBV30, the J call TRBJ2-2; 8 bases line up with TRBD2. Germline V lookup: CDR1 GTSNPN, CDR2 SVGIG (reference sequence). The CDR3 runs 16 residues. The J segment lost 2 bases and the V segment lost 2 bases, leaving 7 bases of the junction unmatched. The CDR3 nucleotides are TGTGCCTGGAGTCTATGGCGGGAGGCTAACACCGGGGAGCTGTTTTTT. Amino acid sequence: CAWSLWREANTGELFF.

The chain recombines TRBV10-3 with TRBJ2-1; 7 positions match TRBD1. There are 15 residues in the CDR3. The V and J ends lost 6 bases and 5 bases, in that order; junction bases with no gene match: 10. Germline-derived CDR1 and CDR2 are ENHRY and SYGVKD. CDR3: CAIRVPGTEDNEQFF. The CDR3 DNA follows: TGTGCCATCAGGGTTCCCGGGACAGAGGACAATGAGCAGTTCTTC.

The chain joins TRBV5-4 to TRBJ2-5; no reliable D call. Germline CDR1 reads SGHNT; CDR2 reads YYREEE (reference sequence). Deletions cut 6 bases from V and 4 bases from J, with 10 bases between. This CDR3 has 12 amino acids. The CDR3 region has the DNA TGTGCCAGCACCCGTGGTGGAGAGACCCAGTACTTC. This translates into CASTRGGETQYF.

The chain couples TRBV9 to TRBJ2-1; 8 bases are shared with TRBD2. The CDR3 consists of 17 residues. Germline CDR1 and CDR2: SGDLS and YYNGEE. V gave up 0 bases and J gave up 0 bases; unmatched junction bases: 5. CDR3 sequence: CASSVDPGGSSYNEQFF. In DNA form, the CDR3 reads TGTGCCAGCAGCGTAGATCCGGGAGGGAGCTCCTACAATGAGCAGTTCTTC.

This clone was seen a handful of times. This chain uses TRBV7-2 with TRBJ2-1; TRBD2 agrees at 10 bases. CDR3 length equals 14 residues. V lost 7 bases to trimming and J lost 8 bases; unmatched junction nucleotides: 8. Germline V lookup: CDR1 SGHTA, CDR2 FQGNSA. In nucleotides, the CDR3 is TGTGCCAGCACCCTACTAGCGGGGACCCATGAGCAGTTCTTC. This translates into CASTLLAGTHEQFF.

The chain uses TRBV6-5 and TRBJ1-2; D is undetermined. The CDR3 consists of 15 residues. V gave up 0 bases and J gave up 3 bases, with 11 bases separating them. Germline V gene lookup returns CDR1 MNHEY and CDR2 SVGAGI. CDR3 nucleotides: TGTGCCAGCAGTTACTCGACGTCGAGCTACTATGGCTACACCTTC. This sequence encodes CASSYSTSSYYGYTF.

V and J are TRBV27 and TRBJ2-4; 7 nucleotides line up with TRBD1. This CDR3 is 13 amino acids long. J gave up 7 bases and V 8 bases, and 8 bases lay outside the gene matches. Germline assignment: CDR1 MNHEY and CDR2 SMNVEV (reference sequence). In DNA form, the CDR3 reads TGTGCCAGCCTTGCCACAGGGGTGAACATTCAGTACTTC. Its protein product is CASLATGVNIQYF.

The chain has TRBV5-6 and TRBJ1-2; 9 bases map to TRBD1. With V trimmed by 4 bases and J by 9 bases, 10 bases remained unmatched. Germline V gene lookup returns CDR1 SGHDT and CDR2 YYEEEE. This CDR3 has 14 residues. This CDR3 is CASSIPGQGSRYTF. The CDR3 DNA is TGTGCCAGCAGCATACCGGGACAGGGCTCTCGCTACACCTTC. Complete variable domain (other parts from reference TRBV5-6 and TRBJ1-2): DAGVTQSPTHLIKTRGQQVTLRCSPKSGHDTVSWYQQALGQGPQFIFQYYEEEERQRGNFPDRFSGHQFPNYSSELNVNALLLGDSALYLCASSIPGQGSRYTFGSGTRLTVV.

This chain links TRBV27 with TRBJ2-7; D gene uncertain. Germline V gene sequence: CDR1 MNHEY, CDR2 SMNVEV (reference sequence). V was cut by 1 base and J by 0 bases, with 7 bases left in between. The CDR3 is made up of 14 amino acids. The CDR3 is CASSLLGFSYEQYF. As DNA, the CDR3 is TGTGCCAGCAGTTTATTGGGTTTCTCCTACGAGCAGTACTTC.